This record looks at one T cell receptor (beta chain) sequence and its context. Its antigen is unknown. The data were obtained in a study of cytomegalovirus exposure and HLA in healthy donors. Study-wide points: Subsequent analysis of the 120 or so validation repertoires found a tendency for first-cohort TCR clusters to co-occur. Usually a TCR sequence was rare, but some public TCRs were found in many donors. Listed as cytomegalovirus-associated were 150 or so TCR beta chains.

Measured with immunoSEQ multiplex PCR; TCRdb has only the in-frame clones, and not every one. The sample lists under 250,000 clones, around 87% seen once, with 2.6% in the top ten. The germline V gene has CDR1 SGHTA and CDR2 FQGNSA. The trim removed 0 bases at V and 5 bases at J, leaving 7 bases unmatched. CDR3 length equals 16 residues. Sequenced sample: PBMCs. The clonotype was recovered from a man between 18 and 35 years old in good health and CMV-seronegative. The gene calls are TRBV7-2 and TRBJ2-3; 8 bases map to TRBD1. Written as DNA, the CDR3 is TGTGCCAGCAGCTTAGCGGCAGGGGGCGGGCAAGATACGCAGTATTTT. Encoded protein: CASSLAAGGGQDTQYF.